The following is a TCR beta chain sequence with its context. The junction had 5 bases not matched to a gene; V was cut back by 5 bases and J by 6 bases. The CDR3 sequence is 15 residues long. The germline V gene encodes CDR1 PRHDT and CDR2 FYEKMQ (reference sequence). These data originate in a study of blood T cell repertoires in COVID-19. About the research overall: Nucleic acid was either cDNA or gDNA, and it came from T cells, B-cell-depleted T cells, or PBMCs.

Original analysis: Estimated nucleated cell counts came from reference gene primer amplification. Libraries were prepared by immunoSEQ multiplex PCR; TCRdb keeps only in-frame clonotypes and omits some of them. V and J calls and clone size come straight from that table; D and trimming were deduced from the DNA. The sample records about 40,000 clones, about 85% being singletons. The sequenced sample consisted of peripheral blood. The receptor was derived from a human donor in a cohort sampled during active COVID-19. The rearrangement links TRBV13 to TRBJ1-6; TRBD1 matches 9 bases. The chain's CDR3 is CASSPGTGRNSPLHF. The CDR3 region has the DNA TGTGCCAGCAGCCCAGGGACAGGGCGTAATTCACCCCTCCACTTT.